The 13 T cell receptor beta chains below were found in one sample sequenced in a study of shared clonotypes between healthy human individuals. Produced via immunoSEQ multiplex PCR; TCRdb's table is partial and in-frame only. The sample has some 980,000 clones, 60% to 85% seen once; the top ten hold approximately 1.5%. Sequenced material: memory CD4+ T cells sorted from blood. The subset denotes: CD45RA-negative fraction. The receptors here all came from a man in his late teens or twenties in good health.

This chain joins TRBV4-1 and TRBJ1-2; D gene ambiguous. Trimming removed 0 bases at V and 2 bases at J, with 7 bases between. Germline CDR1 MGHRA, CDR2 YSYEKL. The CDR3 runs to 14 residues. CDR3 DNA sequence: TGCGCCAGCAGCCAAGATGTGCAGAACTATGGCTACACCTTC. It translates to CASSQDVQNYGYTF.

This chain connects TRBV6-5 to TRBJ1-3; D is undetermined. With 4 bases removed from V and 0 bases from J, the gap between germline ends came to 10 bases. Germline V lookup: CDR1 MNHEY, CDR2 SVGAGI. The CDR3 totals 15 residues. The CDR3 region is CASSSATASGNTIYF. CDR3 nucleotide sequence: TGTGCCAGCAGTTCCGCAACAGCCTCTGGAAACACCATATATTTT.

The V call is TRBV29-1, the J call TRBJ1-2, with D tentatively TRBD1 (5 bases). Germline V gene lookup returns CDR1 SQVTM and CDR2 ANQGSEA. V was clipped by 0 bases and J by 4 bases, with 15 bases between them. This CDR3 region has 15 residues. CDR3 DNA: TGCAGCGTTGAAGAATTATCAGGGATACCCTATGGCTACACCTTC. Protein product: CSVEELSGIPYGYTF.

The CDR3 is CASSLEGLHEQFF. The CDR3 bases are TGTGCCAGCAGCTTGGAGGGGTTACATGAGCAGTTCTTC. This chain uses TRBV5-4 with TRBJ2-1; TRBD1 might be the D (5 bases). Per germline, CDR1 SGHNT and CDR2 YYREEE (reference sequence). Trimming cost V 0 bases and J 8 bases, with 9 bases left between them. This CDR3 comprises 13 residues.

This chain connects TRBV18 to TRBJ1-2, with TRBD1 matching 7 bases. After removal of 3 bases from V and 3 bases from J, the junction contained 7 bases not matched to a gene. CDR1 and CDR2 from the germline V gene are KGHSH and LQKENI. The CDR3 has 15 amino acids. CDR3 sequence: CASSPQGGGDYGYTF. CDR3 DNA: TGTGCCAGCTCACCCCAGGGGGGAGGAGACTATGGCTACACCTTC.

The chain employs TRBV30 and TRBJ1-2; D remains ambiguous. Trimming cost V 2 bases and J 4 bases, with 11 bases left between them. Germline V gene lookup returns CDR1 GTSNPN and CDR2 SVGIG (reference sequence). This CDR3 is built from 13 residues. Here the CDR3 DNA reads TGTGCCTGGAGTTACGCACTTCCCTATGGCTACACCTTC. Its translation: CAWSYALPYGYTF.

The rearrangement joins TRBV20-1 to TRBJ2-1, with D hard to call. Trimming shortened V by 3 bases and J by 5 bases, and 5 bases separated the two germline ends. The CDR3 consists of 11 residues. CDR1 and CDR2 from the germline V gene are DFQATT and SNEGSKA (reference sequence). The CDR3 bases are TGCAGTGCTAGGGCCAACAATGAGCAGTTCTTC. Residues: CSARANNEQFF.

V is TRBV7-2 and J is TRBJ2-6; no reliable D call. The CDR3 loop spans 15 amino acids. Germline V gives CDR1 SGHTA, CDR2 FQGNSA. The ends were cut back, 1 base at V and 0 bases at J, with 4 bases in the middle. Written as DNA, the CDR3 is TGTGCCAGCAGCTTAGATTACTCTGGGGCCAACGTCCTGACTTTC. Its protein product is CASSLDYSGANVLTF.

This clone turned up a few times. The chain combines TRBV7-8 with TRBJ2-7; 9 bases are shared with TRBD1. Germline CDR1 reads SGHVS; CDR2 reads FQNEAQ. J gave up 1 base and V 5 bases, and 9 bases lay outside the gene matches. This CDR3 comprises 16 residues. In nucleotides, the CDR3 is TGTGCCAGCAGCACGACCCAGGGACAGGGTTCCTACGAGCAGTACTTC. Translation: CASSTTQGQGSYEQYF.

The CDR3 region is CASSRTSGQETQYF. CDR3 coding DNA: TGTGCCAGCAGCCGTACTAGCGGGCAAGAGACCCAGTACTTC. The chain carries TRBV7-9 and TRBJ2-5, with TRBD2 identical over 9 bases. This CDR3 is built from 14 residues. V lost 5 bases, J lost 2 bases, and 3 bases stayed unmatched. Germline V CDR1 and CDR2: SEHNR, FQNEAQ (reference sequence).

V usage is TRBV2 and J usage is TRBJ1-5; D is ambiguous. Germline CDR1 SNHLY, CDR2 FYNNEI. This CDR3 comprises 13 residues. Trimming removed 8 bases at V and 3 bases at J, with 11 bases between. In nucleotides, the CDR3 is TGTGCCAGCGATCTAGGGCTCAATCAGCCCCAGCATTTT. This gives the protein CASDLGLNQPQHF.

This chain joins TRBV6-1 and TRBJ2-1; no definite D call. Germline-derived CDR1 and CDR2 are MNHNS and SASEGT. The ends were cut back, 4 bases at V and 7 bases at J, with 11 bases in the middle. The CDR3 sequence is 13 residues long. CDR3 nucleotides: TGTGCCAGCAGTGGAGAAGGTGGGAATGAGCAGTTCTTC. Translated: CASSGEGGNEQFF.

V gene TRBV4-1 combines with J gene TRBJ2-3; no definite D call. Germline CDR1 reads MGHRA; CDR2 reads YSYEKL. The CDR3 is 15 residues long. Trimming shortened V by 6 bases and J by 0 bases, and 13 bases separated the two germline ends. CDR3 coding DNA: TGCGCCAGCAGGGCTGATGGAACTAGCACAGATACGCAGTATTTT. Translation: CASRADGTSTDTQYF.